Each of the 14 T cell receptor beta chains below was sequenced from the same sample in a study of technical replicates of blood from a handful of donors. Measured with immunoSEQ multiplex PCR; TCRdb has only the in-frame clones, and not every one. Altogether 50,000 to 65,000 clones are present, approximately 89% being singletons, with the ten largest covering more than 4%. The material sequenced was PBMCs. These receptors were taken from a human donor in good health. Some clones in this sample may be carry-over from other donors' samples.

This chain joins TRBV6-6 and TRBJ2-5, with 10 positions matching TRBD2. This CDR3 has 15 amino acids. V lost 2 bases and J lost 5; bases outside the gene matches: 5. Germline-derived CDR1 and CDR2 are MNHNY and SVGAGI (reference sequence). The CDR3 loop reads CASSYALAGDETQYF. The CDR3 nucleotides read TGTGCCAGCAGTTACGCGCTAGCGGGAGATGAGACCCAGTACTTC.

The J gene is TRBJ2-3, the V gene TRBV19, with D hard to call. This CDR3 is 15 amino acids long. Germline assignment: CDR1 LNHDA and CDR2 SQIVND (reference sequence). The V and J ends lost 3 bases and 0 bases respectively, with 10 bases between them. The CDR3 is CASSIQQQSTDTQYF. The DNA of the CDR3 is TGTGCCAGTAGTATCCAACAGCAAAGCACAGATACGCAGTATTTT.

The chain has TRBV25-1 and TRBJ2-7; TRBD1 might be the D (5 bases). The V gene's germline CDR1 is MGHDK and CDR2 SYGVNS. The CDR3 spans 15 residues. Trimming removed 2 bases at V and 2 bases at J, with 13 bases between. CDR3 sequence: CASSEVHRPPYEQYF. The DNA of the CDR3 is TGTGCCAGCAGTGAAGTACACAGGCCCCCCTACGAGCAGTACTTC.

V and J are TRBV29-1 and TRBJ2-3, with D perhaps TRBD1 (6 bases). CDR1 is SQVTM and CDR2 is ANQGSEA in the germline V gene. V was cut by 6 bases and J by 0 bases, with 10 bases left in between. CDR3 length equals 13 residues. CDR3 loop: CSVEDRSTDTQYF. The CDR3 bases are TGCAGCGTCGAGGACAGAAGCACAGATACGCAGTATTTT.

The table lists this clone with a count of one. The V gene is TRBV6-1, the J gene TRBJ1-2; D is unclear. This CDR3 is built from 16 residues. Germline V CDR1 and CDR2: MNHNS, SASEGT. Trimming shortened V by 1 base and J by 4 bases, and 16 bases separated the two germline ends. For the CDR3, the DNA is TGTGCCAGCAGTGAAGTCGGGATCATCCCTTCCTATGGCTACACCTTC. Its protein product is CASSEVGIIPSYGYTF.

The V and J genes are TRBV29-1 and TRBJ1-2; 7 positions match TRBD1. J was trimmed by 3 bases and V by 0 bases; bases with no gene match: 1. In germline, CDR1 is SQVTM, CDR2 ANQGSEA. This CDR3 comprises 13 residues. In nucleotides, the CDR3 is TGCAGCGTTGAAGACCAGGGGGACTATGGCTACACCTTC. It yields the protein CSVEDQGDYGYTF. Filled out from reference TRBV29-1 and TRBJ1-2, the complete variable domain reads SAVISQKPSRDICQRGTSLTIQCQVDSQVTMMFWYRQQPGQSLTLIATANQGSEATYESGFVIDKFPISRPNLTFSTLTVSNMSPEDSSIYLCSVEDQGDYGYTFGSGTRLTVV.

The V and J genes are TRBV19 and TRBJ1-3; 11 bases agree with TRBD1. The germline CDR1 and CDR2 sequences are LNHDA and SQIVND (reference sequence). With 6 bases clipped from V and 2 bases from J, the junction kept 3 bases outside the gene matches. The CDR3 length is 15 residues. CDR3 bases: TGTGCCAGTAGCCCGGGACAGGGGGCTGGAAACACCATATATTTT. It encodes CASSPGQGAGNTIYF.

This chain joins TRBV27 and TRBJ2-7, with 9 bases matching TRBD1. Germline trimming cut 6 bases from V and 4 bases from J; bases unmatched to any gene: 10. The CDR3 is 15 residues long. Germline V gives CDR1 MNHEY, CDR2 SMNVEV (reference sequence). The CDR3, as DNA: TGTGCCAGCAGCGGCCCCGGGACAGGGCAGTACGAGCAGTACTTC. Encoded protein: CASSGPGTGQYEQYF.

The V and J genes are TRBV18 and TRBJ1-1; D is perhaps TRBD1 (5 bases). With 6 bases removed from V and 3 bases from J, the gap between germline ends came to 14 bases. Germline loops: CDR1 KGHSH, CDR2 LQKENI. The CDR3 length is 14 residues. The DNA of the CDR3 is TGTGCCAGCTCCGCAGGGTGGAGAGACACTGAAGCTTTCTTT. The encoded protein is CASSAGWRDTEAFF. Supplemented by reference TRBV18 and TRBJ1-1, the full variable domain reads NAGVMQNPRHLVRRRGQEARLRCSPMKGHSHVYWYRQLPEEGLKFMVYLQKENIIDESGMPKERFSAEFPKEGPSILRIQQVVRGDSAAYFCASSAGWRDTEAFFGQGTRLTVV.

The chain couples TRBV11-2 to TRBJ2-1; 8 bases match TRBD2. Germline CDR1 is SGHAT and CDR2 is FQNNGV. The CDR3 totals 14 residues. J was trimmed by 9 bases and V by 1 base; bases with no gene match: 5. The CDR3 sequence: CASSLVVSGVEQFF. CDR3 sequence (DNA): TGTGCCAGCAGCTTAGTGGTTAGCGGGGTTGAGCAGTTCTTC.

The chain joins TRBV27 to TRBJ1-6, with 7 bases lining up with TRBD1. J was trimmed by 2 bases and V by 10 bases; bases with no gene match: 5. The germline V gene encodes CDR1 MNHEY and CDR2 SMNVEV (reference sequence). The CDR3 runs to 14 residues. As DNA, the CDR3 is TGTGCCACCCGACAGGGCCCCTATAATTCACCCCTCCACTTT. Translated, it gives CATRQGPYNSPLHF.

DNA for the CDR3: TGTGCCATCAGTCCCCAGGGACAAAACCGGGGCTACACCTTC. This gives the protein CAISPQGQNRGYTF. The chain employs TRBV10-3 and TRBJ1-2; perhaps TRBD1 as D (6 bases). The CDR3 is made up of 14 amino acids. Germline V gene sequence: CDR1 ENHRY, CDR2 SYGVKD. Trimming stripped 5 bases from V and 8 bases from J, with 18 bases between.

Comments on this clone: Germline and junction disagree at one end, which may indicate a read error. V gene TRBV7-2 combines with J gene TRBJ2-1; perhaps TRBD2 as D (6 bases). From germline, CDR1 is SGHTA and CDR2 FQGNSA. This CDR3 region has 13 residues. Here the CDR3 reads CASSSTSYYEQFF. The CDR3 DNA is TGTGCCAGCAGCAGTACTAGCTACTATGAGCAGTTCTTC.

CDR3 protein: CASSLGQAAGNTIYF. CDR3 coding DNA: TGTGCCAGCAGCTTGGGACAGGCCGCTGGAAACACCATATATTTT. J is TRBJ1-3 and V is TRBV2; 8 nucleotides line up with TRBD1. The germline V gene encodes CDR1 SNHLY and CDR2 FYNNEI. CDR3 length equals 15 residues. The V gene end was trimmed by 6 bases and the J gene end by 2 bases; junction bases not matched to a gene: 6.